This T cell receptor (beta chain) was documented in a study of T cell responses to AZD1222 COVID-19 vaccine. Whole-study findings and limits: Most donors were white British, females outnumbered males, and clonal diversity was possibly underestimated.

In the case of this clone: Its antigen is unknown.

The CDR3 has 14 residues. Germline V CDR1 and CDR2: LNHDA, SQIVND (reference sequence). Trimming left V 5 bases short and J 5 bases short, with 12 bases between. TCRdb's copy holds only in-frame clones and misses some; the assay was immunoSEQ multiplex PCR. The repertoire includes about 130,000 clones, over 75% of them detected once, and around 7% sits in the top ten. The sequence came from an adult in good health. The sequencing here drew on peripheral blood, taken on day 0 of AZD1222 vaccination. The chain carries TRBV19 and TRBJ2-2; maybe TRBD1 (5 bases). The CDR3 sequence: CASSQTEITGELFF. CDR3 bases: TGTGCCAGTAGTCAGACAGAAATAACCGGGGAGCTGTTTTTT.